Listed below are T cell receptor beta chains from one sample, sequenced in a study of resident and recirculating memory T cells in vitiligo. The assay was immunoSEQ multiplex PCR, and TCRdb's table has in-frame clones only and misses some. This sample has around 70,000 clones; approximately 90% occur once, and the top ten carry around 4.6%. What was sequenced was blood. These receptors were collected from a male donor with vitiligo. Both conserved end residues are part of each CDR3. D genes are given only for firm matches. Not every row has a clone size; where given, it reads once, few, many or a size class.

abundance: .
j_gene: TRBJ1-3
v_gene: TRBV4-2
d_gene: .
CDR3aa: CASSHHGTSSGNTIYF
CDR3nt: TGTGCCAGCAGCCACCATGGGACTTCTTCTGGAAACACCATATATTTT

abundance: .
j_gene: TRBJ2-5
v_gene: TRBV6-5
d_gene: .
CDR3aa: CASSYSVQQETQYF
CDR3nt: TGTGCCAGCAGTTACTCCGTCCAGCAAGAGACCCAGTACTTC

abundance: .
j_gene: TRBJ1-4
v_gene: TRBV28
d_gene: TRBD1
CDR3aa: CASSLDSNRGGNEKLFF
CDR3nt: TGTGCCAGCAGTTTGGACTCAAACAGGGGAGGAAATGAAAAACTGTTTTTT

abundance: .
j_gene: TRBJ2-1
v_gene: TRBV29-1
d_gene: .
CDR3aa: CSALVGQGLVNEQFF
CDR3nt: TGCAGCGCCCTGGTTGGGCAGGGGTTGGTCAATGAGCAGTTCTTC

abundance: few
j_gene: TRBJ2-7
v_gene: TRBV5-1
d_gene: .
CDR3aa: CASSLDRAGEQYF
CDR3nt: TGCGCCAGCAGCTTGGACAGGGCGGGCGAGCAGTACTTC

abundance: .
j_gene: TRBJ2-7
v_gene: TRBV7-2
d_gene: TRBD2
CDR3aa: CASSLLGTSGGAEYF
CDR3nt: TGTGCCAGCAGCTTACTCGGGACTAGCGGGGGGGCTGAGTACTTC

abundance: .
j_gene: TRBJ2-3
v_gene: TRBV30
d_gene: TRBD2
CDR3aa: CAWRGPAGSTDTQYF
CDR3nt: TGTGCCTGGAGAGGCCCAGCGGGGTCCACAGATACGCAGTATTTT

abundance: .
j_gene: TRBJ2-7
v_gene: TRBV30
d_gene: .
CDR3aa: CAWSVLDGARLF
CDR3nt: TGTGCCTGGAGTGTATTAGATGGGGCCAGGCTTTTC

abundance: few
j_gene: TRBJ1-2
v_gene: TRBV6-1
d_gene: TRBD1
CDR3aa: CASSQGVGYTF
CDR3nt: TGTGCCAGCAGCCAGGGGGTGGGCTACACCTTC

abundance: .
j_gene: TRBJ2-7
v_gene: TRBV5-1
d_gene: TRBD1
CDR3aa: CASEKGTGSEQYF
CDR3nt: TGCGCCAGCGAAAAGGGGACAGGGTCCGAGCAGTACTTC

abundance: .
j_gene: TRBJ2-7
v_gene: TRBV19
d_gene: .
CDR3aa: CASSKRGTLYEQYF
CDR3nt: TGTGCCAGTAGCAAGCGAGGAACCTTGTACGAGCAGTACTTC

abundance: .
j_gene: TRBJ2-1
v_gene: TRBV18
d_gene: TRBD2
CDR3aa: CASSFLAGENNEQFF
CDR3nt: TGTGCCAGCTCATTCCTAGCGGGGGAAAACAATGAGCAGTTCTTC

abundance: once
j_gene: TRBJ1-4
v_gene: TRBV7-9
d_gene: .
CDR3aa: CASSTNRKLFF
CDR3nt: TGTGCCAGCAGCACAAACAGAAAACTGTTTTTT

abundance: .
j_gene: TRBJ1-2
v_gene: TRBV6-1
d_gene: .
CDR3aa: CASSEIVEYYGYTF
CDR3nt: TGTGCCAGCAGTGAAATAGTGGAGTACTATGGCTACACCTTC

abundance: .
j_gene: TRBJ2-2
v_gene: TRBV7-9
d_gene: TRBD2
CDR3aa: CASSLSGGGITGELFF
CDR3nt: TGTGCCAGCAGCTTAAGTGGCGGGGGTATCACCGGGGAGCTGTTTTTT

abundance: .
j_gene: TRBJ1-5
v_gene: TRBV19
d_gene: TRBD1
CDR3aa: CASSDLGQGSVQPQHF
CDR3nt: TGTGCCAGTTCAGACCTTGGACAGGGTTCAGTTCAGCCCCAGCATTTT

abundance: .
j_gene: TRBJ1-2
v_gene: TRBV4-3
d_gene: .
CDR3aa: CASSQDAGIGGYTF
CDR3nt: TGCGCCAGCAGCCAAGACGCGGGCATAGGTGGCTACACCTTC

abundance: few
j_gene: TRBJ1-6
v_gene: TRBV19
d_gene: TRBD1
CDR3aa: CASSISPGQVNSPLHF
CDR3nt: TGTGCCAGTAGCATTTCGCCGGGACAGGTTAATTCACCCCTCCACTTT

abundance: .
j_gene: TRBJ1-6
v_gene: TRBV4-3
d_gene: .
CDR3aa: CASSQNLGGYSPLHF
CDR3nt: TGCGCCAGCAGCCAAAACTTGGGGGGTTATTCACCCCTCCACTTT

abundance: .
j_gene: TRBJ1-5
v_gene: TRBV4-1
d_gene: .
CDR3aa: CASSQGNRGQPQHF
CDR3nt: TGCGCCAGCAGCCAAGGCAATAGGGGTCAGCCCCAGCATTTT

abundance: .
j_gene: TRBJ1-5
v_gene: TRBV5-1
d_gene: TRBD1
CDR3aa: CASSLGTGSHQPQHF
CDR3nt: TGCGCCAGCAGCTTGGGGACAGGGTCCCATCAGCCCCAGCATTTT

abundance: once
j_gene: TRBJ1-5
v_gene: TRBV25-1
d_gene: TRBD1
CDR3aa: CASSDSRTGAFQPQHF
CDR3nt: TGTGCCAGCAGTGATAGCAGGACAGGGGCTTTCCAGCCCCAGCATTTT

abundance: .
j_gene: TRBJ2-2
v_gene: TRBV30
d_gene: TRBD1
CDR3aa: CAWSRGTAGELFF
CDR3nt: TGTGCCTGGAGCAGGGGGACCGCCGGGGAGCTGTTTTTT

abundance: .
j_gene: TRBJ2-3
v_gene: TRBV11-3
d_gene: TRBD2
CDR3aa: CASSLRWTSESTDTQYF
CDR3nt: TGTGCCAGCAGCTTGCGCTGGACTAGCGAAAGCACAGATACGCAGTATTTT

abundance: .
j_gene: TRBJ1-5
v_gene: TRBV10-3
d_gene: TRBD1
CDR3aa: CAISESNRGSNQPQHF
CDR3nt: TGTGCCATCAGTGAGTCTAACAGGGGGAGCAATCAGCCCCAGCATTTT

abundance: .
j_gene: TRBJ2-7
v_gene: TRBV4-2
d_gene: TRBD2
CDR3aa: CASSLSGGATYEQYF
CDR3nt: TGTGCCAGCAGCCTTAGCGGGGGGGCCACCTACGAGCAGTACTTC

abundance: .
j_gene: TRBJ2-1
v_gene: TRBV6-1
d_gene: TRBD1
CDR3aa: CASSAGQGFNEQFF
CDR3nt: TGTGCCAGCAGTGCTGGACAGGGGTTCAATGAGCAGTTCTTC

abundance: .
j_gene: TRBJ1-4
v_gene: TRBV7-2
d_gene: TRBD1
CDR3aa: CASSLAGGTGGEKLFF
CDR3nt: TGTGCCAGCAGCTTAGCGGGGGGGACAGGGGGCGAAAAACTGTTTTTT

abundance: .
j_gene: TRBJ1-3
v_gene: TRBV30
d_gene: TRBD1
CDR3aa: CAWTGQGMERYF
CDR3nt: TGTGCCTGGACCGGACAGGGGATGGAAAGATATTTT

abundance: .
j_gene: TRBJ2-7
v_gene: TRBV18
d_gene: .
CDR3aa: CASSPNLSEQYF
CDR3nt: TGTGCCAGCTCACCCAACTTGAGCGAGCAGTACTTC

abundance: .
j_gene: TRBJ2-5
v_gene: TRBV29-1
d_gene: .
CDR3aa: CSVQGRMAETQYF
CDR3nt: TGCAGCGTTCAGGGCAGGATGGCGGAGACCCAGTACTTC

abundance: .
j_gene: TRBJ2-5
v_gene: TRBV6-5
d_gene: .
CDR3aa: CASSDTTRVRETQYF
CDR3nt: TGTGCCAGCAGCGATACCACCAGGGTTCGAGAGACCCAGTACTTC

abundance: .
j_gene: TRBJ1-5
v_gene: TRBV6-5
d_gene: .
CDR3aa: CASSYSAGEQPQHF
CDR3nt: TGTGCCAGCAGTTACTCGGCAGGGGAGCAGCCCCAGCATTTT

abundance: .
j_gene: TRBJ1-2
v_gene: TRBV5-1
d_gene: .
CDR3aa: CASSLSSGSGGYTF
CDR3nt: TGCGCCAGCAGCTTGTCTTCAGGGTCTGGTGGCTACACCTTC

abundance: .
j_gene: TRBJ2-3
v_gene: TRBV27
d_gene: .
CDR3aa: CASKQSRGTDTQYF
CDR3nt: TGTGCCAGCAAGCAGAGCAGGGGCACAGATACGCAGTATTTT

abundance: .
j_gene: TRBJ2-7
v_gene: TRBV5-1
d_gene: TRBD2
CDR3aa: CASSWWSGLAGSGSYEQYF
CDR3nt: TGCGCCAGCAGCTGGTGGTCGGGACTAGCGGGGTCAGGCTCCTACGAGCAGTACTTC

abundance: few
j_gene: TRBJ2-2
v_gene: TRBV7-6
d_gene: .
CDR3aa: CASSLGYGVGGELFF
CDR3nt: TGTGCCAGCAGCTTAGGTTATGGTGTCGGCGGGGAGCTGTTTTTT

abundance: .
j_gene: TRBJ1-6
v_gene: TRBV6-1
d_gene: .
CDR3aa: CGSGSYNSPLHF
CDR3nt: TGTGGTTCGGGCTCCTATAATTCACCCCTCCACTTT

abundance: .
j_gene: TRBJ2-1
v_gene: TRBV9
d_gene: TRBD2
CDR3aa: CASSAEIGLASYNEQFF
CDR3nt: TGTGCCAGCAGCGCTGAAATAGGACTAGCTTCCTACAATGAGCAGTTCTTC

abundance: .
j_gene: TRBJ2-7
v_gene: TRBV11-2
d_gene: TRBD1
CDR3aa: CASSFRDRAPGDEQYF
CDR3nt: TGTGCCAGCAGCTTTCGGGACAGGGCCCCGGGGGACGAGCAGTACTTC

abundance: .
j_gene: TRBJ2-7
v_gene: TRBV10-2
d_gene: .
CDR3aa: CASIEMGQSSYEQYF
CDR3nt: TGCGCCAGCATTGAAATGGGACAAAGCTCCTACGAGCAGTACTTC

abundance: .
j_gene: TRBJ1-6
v_gene: TRBV7-2
d_gene: .
CDR3aa: CASSLRGQDSPLHF
CDR3nt: TGTGCCAGCAGCTTAAGGGGTCAAGATTCACCCCTCCACTTT

abundance: few
j_gene: TRBJ2-7
v_gene: TRBV7-2
d_gene: TRBD1
CDR3aa: CASSLGGTAYEQYF
CDR3nt: TGTGCCAGCAGCTTAGGGGGGACAGCCTACGAGCAGTACTTC

abundance: .
j_gene: TRBJ2-7
v_gene: TRBV6-5
d_gene: .
CDR3aa: CASSSNSKNYEQYF
CDR3nt: TGTGCCAGCAGTTCAAACAGCAAGAACTACGAGCAGTACTTC

abundance: .
j_gene: TRBJ2-7
v_gene: TRBV5-4
d_gene: .
CDR3aa: CASRGVTRGSYEQYF
CDR3nt: TGTGCCAGCAGAGGCGTAACGCGGGGATCCTACGAGCAGTACTTC

abundance: once
j_gene: TRBJ2-7
v_gene: TRBV7-3
d_gene: TRBD2
CDR3aa: CASSAFSGGAAEQYF
CDR3nt: TGTGCCAGCAGCGCCTTTAGCGGGGGGGCCGCCGAGCAGTACTTC

abundance: .
j_gene: TRBJ1-5
v_gene: TRBV18
d_gene: .
CDR3aa: CASSPPGRGGQPQHF
CDR3nt: TGTGCCAGCTCACCACCGGGCAGGGGAGGGCAGCCCCAGCATTTT

abundance: .
j_gene: TRBJ1-5
v_gene: TRBV6-5
d_gene: .
CDR3aa: CASSYSEGREPQHF
CDR3nt: TGTGCCAGCAGTTACTCTGAGGGAAGGGAGCCCCAGCATTTT

abundance: once
j_gene: TRBJ2-6
v_gene: TRBV4-3
d_gene: .
CDR3aa: CASAGGQSRSGANVLTF
CDR3nt: TGCGCCAGCGCGGGGGGACAGTCCCGGTCTGGGGCCAACGTCCTGACTTTC

abundance: .
j_gene: TRBJ2-3
v_gene: TRBV4-2
d_gene: TRBD2
CDR3aa: CASSQGGLAGGPGADTQYF
CDR3nt: TGTGCCAGCAGCCAAGGGGGACTAGCGGGGGGGCCCGGGGCAGATACGCAGTATTTT